This T cell receptor beta chain came from a study of sequential checkpoint blockade in melanoma. The assay was immunoSEQ multiplex PCR, and TCRdb's table has in-frame clones only and misses some. The sample contains some 20,000 clones, 82% of which appear only once. There are a few counts of this clone. This CDR3 region has 14 residues. Trimming cost V 8 bases and J 4 bases; bases outside gene matches: 7. From germline, CDR1 is LNHDA and CDR2 SQIVND (reference sequence). Treatment noted: randomized to nivolumab then ipilimumab (arm A) or the reverse (arm B). The TCR sequence derives from a human donor with melanoma. The chain links TRBV19 to TRBJ2-2, with 7 bases that match TRBD1. The sample was CD8+ T cells sorted from blood (inferred from file names), taken from a patient given nivolumab and ipilimumab in sequence. The CDR3 region has the DNA TGTGCCAGTGGGCTTCAGGGGGTCACCGGGGAGCTGTTTTTT. Protein product: CASGLQGVTGELFF.